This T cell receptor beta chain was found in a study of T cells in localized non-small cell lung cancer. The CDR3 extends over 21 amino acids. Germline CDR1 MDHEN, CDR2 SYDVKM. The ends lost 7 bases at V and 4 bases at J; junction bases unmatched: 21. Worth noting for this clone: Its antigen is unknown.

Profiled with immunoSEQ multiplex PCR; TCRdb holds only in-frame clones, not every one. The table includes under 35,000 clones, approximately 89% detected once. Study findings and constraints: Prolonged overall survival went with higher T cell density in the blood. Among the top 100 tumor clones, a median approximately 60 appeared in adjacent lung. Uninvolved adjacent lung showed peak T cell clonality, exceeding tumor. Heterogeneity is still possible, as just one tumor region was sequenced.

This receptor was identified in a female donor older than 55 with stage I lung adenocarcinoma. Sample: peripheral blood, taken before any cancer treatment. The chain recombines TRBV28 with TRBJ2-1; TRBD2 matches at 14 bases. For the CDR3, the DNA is TGTGCCAGCATTGGGACCGGGACGACTAGCGGGGGGGATGGGGGTTACAATGAGCAGTTCTTC. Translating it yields CASIGTGTTSGGDGGYNEQFF.